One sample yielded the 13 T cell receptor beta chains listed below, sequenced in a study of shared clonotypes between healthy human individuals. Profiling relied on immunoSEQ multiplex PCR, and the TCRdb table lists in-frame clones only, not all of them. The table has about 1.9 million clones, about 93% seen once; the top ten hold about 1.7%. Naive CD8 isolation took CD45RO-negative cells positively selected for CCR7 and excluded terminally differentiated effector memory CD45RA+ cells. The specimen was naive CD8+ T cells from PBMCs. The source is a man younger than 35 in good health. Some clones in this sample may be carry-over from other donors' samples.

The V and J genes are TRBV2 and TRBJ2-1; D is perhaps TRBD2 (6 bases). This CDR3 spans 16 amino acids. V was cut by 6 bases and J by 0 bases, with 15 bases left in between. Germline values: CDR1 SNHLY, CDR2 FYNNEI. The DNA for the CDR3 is TGTGCCAGCAGGGGGAATAGCGGTAGCTCCTACAATGAGCAGTTCTTC. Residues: CASRGNSGSSYNEQFF. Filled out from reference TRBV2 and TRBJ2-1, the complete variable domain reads EPEVTQTPSHQVTQMGQEVILRCVPISNHLYFYWYRQILGQKVEFLVSFYNNEISEKSEIFDDQFSVERPDGSNFTLKIRSTKLEDSAMYFCASRGNSGSSYNEQFFGPGTRLTVL.

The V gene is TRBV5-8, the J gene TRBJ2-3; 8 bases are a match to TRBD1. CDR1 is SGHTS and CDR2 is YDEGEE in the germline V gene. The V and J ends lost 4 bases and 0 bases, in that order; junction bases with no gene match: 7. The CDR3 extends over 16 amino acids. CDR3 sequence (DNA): TGTGCCAGCAGCCTGCGGACAGGGCGAAGCACAGATACGCAGTATTTT. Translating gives CASSLRTGRSTDTQYF. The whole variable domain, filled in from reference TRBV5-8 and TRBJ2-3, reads EAGVTQSPTHLIKTRGQQATLRCSPISGHTSVYWYQQALGLGLQFLLWYDEGEERNRGNFPPRFSGRQFPNYSSELNVNALELEDSALYLCASSLRTGRSTDTQYFGPGTRLTVL.

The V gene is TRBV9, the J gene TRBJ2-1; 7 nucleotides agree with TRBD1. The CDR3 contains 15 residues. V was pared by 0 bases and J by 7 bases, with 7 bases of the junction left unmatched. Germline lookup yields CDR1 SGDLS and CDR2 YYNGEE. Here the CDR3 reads CASSVGGTAGNEQFF. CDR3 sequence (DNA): TGTGCCAGCAGCGTAGGGGGGACAGCCGGGAATGAGCAGTTCTTC.

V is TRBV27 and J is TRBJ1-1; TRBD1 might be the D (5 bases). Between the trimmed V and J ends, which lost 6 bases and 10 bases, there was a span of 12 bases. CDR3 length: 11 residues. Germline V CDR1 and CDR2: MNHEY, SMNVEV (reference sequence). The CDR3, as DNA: TGTGCCAGCAGCCAGGGTTCTGGAGCTTTCTTT. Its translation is CASSQGSGAFF.

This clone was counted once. In DNA, the CDR3 is TGTGCCAGCCCGTTTCTCACCCCACCTGGAAACACCATATATTTT. This gives the protein CASPFLTPPGNTIYF. The chain employs TRBV27 and TRBJ1-3; D is unclear. With 8 bases removed from V and 2 bases from J, the gap between germline ends came to 16 bases. Per the germline V gene, CDR1 is MNHEY and CDR2 is SMNVEV (reference sequence). The CDR3 is 15 residues long.

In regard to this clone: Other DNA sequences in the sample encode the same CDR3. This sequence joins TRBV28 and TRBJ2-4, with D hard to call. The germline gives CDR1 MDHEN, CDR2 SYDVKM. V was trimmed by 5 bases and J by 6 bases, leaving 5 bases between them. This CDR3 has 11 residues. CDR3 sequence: CASSLVNIQYF. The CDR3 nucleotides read TGTGCCAGCAGTCTTGTAAACATTCAGTACTTC.

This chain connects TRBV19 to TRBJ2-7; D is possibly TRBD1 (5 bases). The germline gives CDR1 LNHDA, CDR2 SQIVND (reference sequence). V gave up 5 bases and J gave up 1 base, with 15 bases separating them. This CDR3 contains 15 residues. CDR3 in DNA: TGTGCCAGTAGTTTGCTAAGGGGCGCTTCCTACGAGCAGTACTTC. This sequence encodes CASSLLRGASYEQYF.

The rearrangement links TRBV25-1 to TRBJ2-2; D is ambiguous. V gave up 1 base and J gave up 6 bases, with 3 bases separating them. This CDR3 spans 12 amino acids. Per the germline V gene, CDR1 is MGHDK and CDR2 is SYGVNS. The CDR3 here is CASSEFSGELFF. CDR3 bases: TGTGCCAGCAGTGAATTTTCCGGGGAGCTGTTTTTT.

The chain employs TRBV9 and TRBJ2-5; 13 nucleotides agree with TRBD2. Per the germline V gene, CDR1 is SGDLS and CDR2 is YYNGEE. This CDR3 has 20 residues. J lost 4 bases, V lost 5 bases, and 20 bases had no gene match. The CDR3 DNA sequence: TGTGCCAGCAGTACAACCCCCGGACTAGCGGGAGCCCTCCGCTCAGAGACCCAGTACTTC. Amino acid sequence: CASSTTPGLAGALRSETQYF.

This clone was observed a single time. The CDR3 spells CASSSWTGLQETQYF. Written as DNA, the CDR3 is TGTGCCAGCAGCTCCTGGACGGGTTTACAAGAGACCCAGTACTTC. The chain recombines TRBV7-9 with TRBJ2-5; D gene unclear. The germline V and J ends were trimmed by 4 bases and 2 bases, with 14 bases remaining between them. The CDR3 is 15 amino acids. Germline CDR1 reads SEHNR; CDR2 reads FQNEAQ (reference sequence). The full variable domain, in which reference TRBV7-9 and TRBJ2-5 provide the parts outside the CDR3, is DTGVSQNPRHKITKRGQNVTFRCDPISEHNRLYWYRQTLGQGPEFLTYFQNEAQLEKSRLLSDRFSAERPKGSFSTLEIQRTEQGDSAMYLCASSSWTGLQETQYFGPGTRLLVL.

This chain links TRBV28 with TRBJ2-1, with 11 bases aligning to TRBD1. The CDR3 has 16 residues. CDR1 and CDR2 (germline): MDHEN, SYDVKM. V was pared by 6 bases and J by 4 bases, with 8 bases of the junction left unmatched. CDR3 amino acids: CASRILGQGVYNEQFF. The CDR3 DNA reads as TGTGCCAGCAGAATATTGGGACAGGGGGTTTACAATGAGCAGTTCTTC.

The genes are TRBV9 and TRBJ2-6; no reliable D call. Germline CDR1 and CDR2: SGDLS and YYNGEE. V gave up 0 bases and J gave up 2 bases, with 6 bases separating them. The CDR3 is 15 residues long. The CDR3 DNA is TGTGCCAGCAGCGTAGCTACGGCTGGGGCCAACGTCCTGACTTTC. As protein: CASSVATAGANVLTF. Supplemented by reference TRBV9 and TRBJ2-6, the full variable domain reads DSGVTQTPKHLITATGQRVTLRCSPRSGDLSVYWYQQSLDQGLQFLIQYYNGEERAKGNILERFSAQQFPDLHSELNLSSLELGDSALYFCASSVATAGANVLTFGAGSRLTVL.

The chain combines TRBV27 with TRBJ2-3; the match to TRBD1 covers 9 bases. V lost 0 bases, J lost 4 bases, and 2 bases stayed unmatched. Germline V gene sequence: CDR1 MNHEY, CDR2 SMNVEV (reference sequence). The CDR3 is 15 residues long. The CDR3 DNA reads TGTGCCAGCAGTTTATCGGGACAGGGCCCAGATACGCAGTATTTT. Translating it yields CASSLSGQGPDTQYF.